The 13 T cell receptor beta chains listed next were all sequenced from one sample in a study of Ad26.COV2.S vaccination and SARS-CoV-2 variants. The treatment: about 20 received Ad26.COV2.S at low or high dose, single or two shots; 5 received placebo; per-sample allocation not given. Collection of the samples took place on day 63 after the first injection of vaccine or placebo. Method: immunoSEQ multiplex PCR; TCRdb's copy keeps in-frame clones and lacks some. The data show some 370,000 clones, around four fifths seen once. The starting material was peripheral blood, obtained in a trial of Ad26.COV2.S vaccine versus placebo. These receptors came from a person aged 18-60 years who received the Ad26.COV2.S COVID-19 vaccine or a placebo.

With respect to this clone: This specimen includes other DNA sequences encoding the same CDR3. The V call is TRBV13, the J call TRBJ1-2; a weak D match, TRBD1 (6 bases). V lost 5 bases and J 4 bases, leaving 8 bases between the germline ends. Germline CDR1 is PRHDT and CDR2 is FYEKMQ (reference sequence). The CDR3 spans 12 residues. The DNA of the CDR3 is TGTGCCAGCAGCAGGGGGAGCTATGGCTACACCTTC. As protein: CASSRGSYGYTF.

The J gene is TRBJ2-2, the V gene TRBV6-2 or TRBV6-3; 7 nucleotides match TRBD1. The V and J ends lost 0 bases and 7 bases, in that order; junction bases with no gene match: 8. The V gene's germline CDR1 is MNHEY and CDR2 SVGEGT. The length of the CDR3 is 16 residues. The CDR3 nucleotides are TGTGCCAGCAGTTACTCGAACCAGGGGGAGATCGGGGAGCTGTTTTTT. Residues: CASSYSNQGEIGELFF.

In its sample, this clone was seen once. The chain links TRBV6-5 to TRBJ1-2; D gene ambiguous. Germline values: CDR1 MNHEY, CDR2 SVGAGI. V was cut by 5 bases and J by 4 bases, with 11 bases left in between. The CDR3 runs to 13 residues. The CDR3 loop is CASSILLTYGYTF. The CDR3 DNA sequence: TGTGCCAGCAGTATACTTCTAACCTATGGCTACACCTTC.

This chain links TRBV5-1 with TRBJ2-3; TRBD2 matches at 9 bases. V lost 7 bases and J lost 11; bases outside the gene matches: 8. Germline lookup yields CDR1 SGHRS and CDR2 YFSETQ. This CDR3 has 12 residues. CDR3 sequence (DNA): TGCGCCAGCCGCGTAGGGACTAGCCGGCAGTATTTT. Amino acid sequence: CASRVGTSRQYF.

The V and J genes are TRBV3-1 (or the pseudogene TRBV3-2) and TRBJ2-7, with 9 positions matching TRBD2. The V gene end was trimmed by 1 base and the J gene end by 6 bases; junction bases not matched to a gene: 13. Germline CDR1 is LGHDT and CDR2 is YNNKEL (reference sequence). The CDR3 runs to 17 residues. This CDR3 reads CASSQGLAGPPGGEQYF. CDR3 in DNA: TGTGCCAGCAGCCAAGGTCTAGCGGGACCTCCAGGGGGCGAGCAGTACTTC.

This chain links TRBV12-3 or TRBV12-4 with TRBJ2-1; D gene unclear. Trimming removed 1 base from V and 4 bases from J, with 2 bases in between. The CDR3 consists of 12 residues. The CDR3 loop is CASSLEYNEQFF. The CDR3 DNA reads TGTGCCAGCAGTTTAGAATACAATGAGCAGTTCTTC.

The chain has TRBV11-3 and TRBJ2-7, with TRBD1 as a possible D gene (5 bases). Germline-derived CDR1 and CDR2 are SGHNT and YENEEA. The CDR3 has 16 residues. V was clipped by 5 bases and J by 4 bases, with 21 bases between them. The CDR3 DNA reads as TGTGCCAGCAGCCCATGGACGGACCCAGGGTCGTACGAGCAGTACTTC. Amino acids: CASSPWTDPGSYEQYF.

The rearrangement joins TRBV21-1 to TRBJ2-5; TRBD2 was called by the table and not checked on the DNA. TRBV21-1 is annotated as a pseudogene. This CDR3 is built from 14 residues. This CDR3 is CASSKFGGQETQYF. CDR3 coding DNA: TGTGCCAGCAGCAAGTTCGGCGGCCAAGAGACCCAGTACTTC.

The V and J genes are TRBV19 and TRBJ1-2, with TRBD1 as a possible D gene (5 bases). The CDR3 is made up of 13 amino acids. Germline values: CDR1 LNHDA, CDR2 SQIVND (reference sequence). V was pared by 2 bases and J by 6 bases, with 10 bases between. This CDR3 reads CASSIIRGNGYTF. The CDR3 coding sequence is TGTGCCAGTAGTATAATCCGGGGGAATGGCTACACCTTC. The whole variable domain, filled in from reference TRBV19 and TRBJ1-2, reads DGGITQSPKYLFRKEGQNVTLSCEQNLNHDAMYWYRQDPGQGLRLIYYSQIVNDFQKGDIAEGYSVSREKKESFPLTVTSAQKNPTAFYLCASSIIRGNGYTFGSGTRLTVV.

CDR3: CASSPVGQLNTEAFF. The CDR3 region has the DNA TGTGCCAGCAGCCCTGTGGGACAACTGAACACTGAAGCTTTCTTT. The V and J genes are TRBV9 and TRBJ1-1; possibly TRBD1 for D (6 bases). The V gene's germline CDR1 is SGDLS and CDR2 YYNGEE. Trimming left V 4 bases short and J 0 bases short, with 13 bases between. The CDR3 is 15 residues long. Variable domain in full (rest from reference TRBV9 and TRBJ1-1): DSGVTQTPKHLITATGQRVTLRCSPRSGDLSVYWYQQSLDQGLQFLIQYYNGEERAKGNILERFSAQQFPDLHSELNLSSLELGDSALYFCASSPVGQLNTEAFFGQGTRLTVV.

This chain uses TRBV27 with TRBJ1-5; D ambiguous. Deletions cut 4 bases from V and 0 bases from J, with 10 bases between. The CDR3 covers 15 residues. Germline CDR1 and CDR2: MNHEY and SMNVEV (reference sequence). Here the CDR3 reads CASSYRPSSNQPQHF. The DNA of the CDR3 is TGTGCCAGCAGTTATCGGCCCTCTAGCAATCAGCCCCAGCATTTT.

The chain uses TRBV24-1 and TRBJ2-3; possibly TRBD2 for D (6 bases). CDR1 is KGHDR, CDR2 SFDVKD, per germline. V shed 0 bases and J shed 0 bases, with 9 bases lying between them. The CDR3 is made up of 16 amino acids. The CDR3 DNA sequence: TGTGCCACCAGTGATTTGAATAGCGGTAGCACAGATACGCAGTATTTT. Protein: CATSDLNSGSTDTQYF.

The chain uses TRBV5-1 and TRBJ2-1, with D perhaps given as TRBD1 or TRBD2 (6 bases each). Germline CDR1 SGHRS, CDR2 YFSETQ. This CDR3 spans 16 amino acids. V was pared by 1 base and J by 4 bases, with 15 bases between. The CDR3 region is CASSLWRGAPYNEQFF. CDR3 DNA: TGCGCCAGCAGCTTGTGGAGGGGGGCACCGTACAATGAGCAGTTCTTC.